This TCR beta chain was sequenced in a study of blood T cell repertoires in COVID-19. This CDR3 comprises 17 residues. Germline V CDR1 and CDR2: KGHSH, LQKENI. V was pared by 1 base and J by 0 bases, with 6 bases of the junction left unmatched. Only in-frame clones appear in the TCRdb table, and some are missing; sequencing was by immunoSEQ multiplex PCR. The sample yields 50,000 to 65,000 clones, about nine tenths seen once. This receptor was obtained from a woman at least 80 years old with COVID-19, enrolled during active disease. The V call is TRBV18, the J call TRBJ1-2; TRBD1 matches at 9 bases. Sequences were obtained from peripheral blood. The CDR3 nucleotides are TGTGCCAGCTCACCACGGGACAGGGTAGGAGCTAACTATGGCTACACCTTC. It is translated as CASSPRDRVGANYGYTF.